This TCR beta chain was captured by sequencing in a study of blood T cell repertoires in COVID-19. For the study at large: Whether acute or convalescent, the COVID-19 samples came from the United States, Italy and Spain. Sources were T cells, B-cell-depleted T cells, or PBMCs; the material itself was cDNA or gDNA.

Trimming shortened V by 9 bases and J by 0 bases, and 8 bases separated the two germline ends. CDR1 is MDHEN, CDR2 SYDVKM, per germline. The length of the CDR3 is 12 residues. This clone came up once. Original analysis: Estimates of nucleated cell counts were drawn from the amplification of reference gene primers. Some clones are missing from TCRdb's copy, which holds only in-frame ones; the method was immunoSEQ multiplex PCR. The V and J calls and the clone size are those of that table, but D and trimming were determined from the DNA. This sample yields several thousand clones, of which around 91% are seen a single time; less than 55% belongs to the top ten.

The source of this sequence is a human donor in a cohort sampled during active COVID-19. The J gene is TRBJ1-1, the V gene TRBV28; D is unclear. The sequenced sample consisted of peripheral blood. The CDR3 reads CASSVMNTEAFF. CDR3 nucleotide sequence: TGTGCCAGTTCAGTTATGAACACTGAAGCTTTCTTT.